A few counts support the clone carrying this TCR beta chain. Its antigen is still unknown. TCRdb reprocessed the RACE reads via MiXCR and lists one record per CDR3 protein. The data contain about 110,000 distinct CDR3 sequences, about a tenth of them singletons. Deletions cut 3 bases from V and 2 bases from J, with 7 bases between. This CDR3 contains 12 residues. The germline gives CDR1 SQVTM, CDR2 ANQGSEA. These data are taken from a study of human T cells and chemical hapten exposure. The time point: patch test 2, 6 weeks after DPC sensitization. Treatment denoted: therapeutic diphenylcyclopropenone sensitization with weekly scalp DPC. Researchers sampled blood before each patch test went on. Total RNA came from unfractionated whole blood. Findings and caveats of the study: Expanded TCRs clustered into significantly more large CDR3 similarity groups than controls, the analysis revealed.

This TCR was sampled from a woman aged 40 to 50 with alopecia areata. Some clones in this sample may be carry-over from other donors' samples. The sample here was whole blood, taken in connection with sensitization to the hapten diphenylcyclopropenone (DPC). The V and J genes are TRBV29-1 and TRBJ2-5; D is possibly TRBD2 (5 bases). Here the CDR3 DNA reads TGCAGCGTTGAGAGGGAACAAGAGACCCAGTACTTC. Encoded protein: CSVEREQETQYF.